Listed here are 30 T cell receptor beta chains from one sample, sequenced in a study of blood T cell repertoires in COVID-19. Clones were sequenced by immunoSEQ multiplex PCR, and TCRdb holds only the in-frame ones, with some missing. This sample has 150,000 to 170,000 clones; about 90% occur once, and the top ten carry around 0.55%. Source material: peripheral blood. The receptors were gathered from a man aged 45-60 years with acute or convalescent COVID-19.

This sequence joins TRBV5-1 and TRBJ1-5; D ambiguous. Germline V gene lookup returns CDR1 SGHRS and CDR2 YFSETQ. CDR3 length: 15 amino acids. The ends were cut back, 4 bases at V and 2 bases at J, with 13 bases in the middle. CDR3 sequence: CASSPGLSGNQPQHF. The CDR3 DNA is TGCGCCAGCAGCCCAGGCCTCTCCGGCAATCAGCCCCAGCATTTT.

V gene TRBV5-4 combines with J gene TRBJ2-7, with D perhaps matching TRBD2 (5 bases). Germline values: CDR1 SGHNT, CDR2 YYREEE (reference sequence). The V end was cut by 7 bases, the J end by 1 base, with 12 bases between. The CDR3 is 13 amino acids. This chain's CDR3 is CASQLRGSYEQYV. The CDR3 DNA sequence: TGTGCCAGCCAACTTCGGGGTTCCTACGAGCAGTACGTC.

This sequence joins TRBV6-2 or TRBV6-3 and TRBJ1-5; no reliable D call. CDR1 and CDR2 from the germline V gene are MNHEY and SVGEGT. CDR3 length: 12 residues. V was shortened by 2 bases and J by 5 bases, with 4 bases between the two germline ends. CDR3 sequence reads: CASSYLYQPQHF. For the CDR3, the DNA is TGTGCCAGCAGTTACCTATATCAGCCCCAGCATTTT.

This clone has only a few counts. The chain links TRBV10-3 to TRBJ2-5, with 12 nucleotides matching TRBD2. The CDR3 is 14 amino acids. The trim removed 8 bases at V and 5 bases at J, leaving 6 bases unmatched. CDR1 and CDR2 (germline): ENHRY, SYGVKD. DNA of the CDR3: TGTGCCATCGGGAGACTAGCGGGGGTTGAGACCCAGTACTTC. Translation gives CAIGRLAGVETQYF.

This chain links TRBV28 with TRBJ2-6; TRBD2 might be the D (6 bases). V was cut by 10 bases and J by 0 bases, with 10 bases left in between. This CDR3 spans 14 amino acids. Germline V gene sequence: CDR1 MDHEN, CDR2 SYDVKM. CDR3 in DNA: TGTGCCACCTCGGGGGTCTCTGGGGCCAACGTCCTGACTTTC. This codes for CATSGVSGANVLTF.

The chain uses TRBV27 and TRBJ2-3, with TRBD1 matching over 8 bases. Germline CDR1 MNHEY, CDR2 SMNVEV (reference sequence). The V gene end was trimmed by 5 bases and the J gene end by 5 bases; junction bases not matched to a gene: 9. The CDR3 length is 15 residues. In DNA, the CDR3 is TGTGCCAGCAGTGCCCGGACAGGGTTGAGAGATACGCAGTATTTT. Translation: CASSARTGLRDTQYF.

This chain links TRBV12-5 with TRBJ1-2, with 7 nucleotides matching TRBD1. Germline values: CDR1 LGHNT, CDR2 FRNRAP. The CDR3 consists of 14 residues. V shed 5 bases and J 4 bases; nucleotides not matched to a gene: 7. The CDR3 region is CASGPPTGTYGYTF. The DNA for the CDR3 is TGTGCTAGTGGTCCCCCGACAGGGACCTATGGCTACACCTTC.

V and J are TRBV24-1 and TRBJ1-1, with TRBD1 matching 7 bases. This CDR3 is 14 amino acids long. V shed 3 bases, J shed 7 bases, and the junction held 7 bases outside the gene matches. CDR1 is KGHDR and CDR2 is SFDVKD in the germline V gene. In DNA, the CDR3 is TGTGCCACCAGTGATCACGCCGGGACAGATGAAGCTTTCTTT. Translation: CATSDHAGTDEAFF.

The chain combines TRBV7-3 with TRBJ2-3; 9 bases are a match to TRBD2. V dropped 1 base and J dropped 5; count of bases not matched to a gene: 10. Germline V CDR1 and CDR2: SGHTA, FQGTGA. The CDR3 spans 17 residues. DNA of the CDR3: TGTGCCAGCAGCTTAAGCGGTAGCGGGAGTGGGCAAGATACGCAGTATTTT. Translating it yields CASSLSGSGSGQDTQYF.

The V gene is TRBV28, the J gene TRBJ1-6, with D possibly TRBD1 on 5 matching bases. The CDR3 contains 15 residues. Germline lookup yields CDR1 MDHEN and CDR2 SYDVKM. The germline V and J ends were trimmed by 3 bases and 8 bases, with 14 bases remaining between them. For the CDR3, the DNA is TGTGCCAGCAGTTTCCAGGCAGGGTTCGATTCACCCCTCCACTTT. Its protein is CASSFQAGFDSPLHF.

This rearrangement joins TRBV29-1 to TRBJ2-2; D is possibly TRBD1 (6 bases). The CDR3 has 14 residues. Trimming took off 5 bases at V and 5 bases at J, with 15 bases between the two ends. The germline gives CDR1 SQVTM, CDR2 ANQGSEA. The CDR3 loop reads CSVFQDRRTGELFF. The CDR3 DNA reads TGCAGCGTTTTCCAGGACAGACGAACCGGGGAGCTGTTTTTT.

The chain couples TRBV19 to TRBJ2-5; tentatively, D is TRBD1 (5 bases). The CDR3 contains 13 residues. Trimming took 7 bases from V and 7 from J, leaving 16 bases between them. Germline CDR1 and CDR2: LNHDA and SQIVND (reference sequence). The CDR3 loop reads CASNSGMGLTQYF. The CDR3 DNA follows: TGTGCCAGTAATTCAGGGATGGGGTTGACCCAGTACTTC.

This clone was counted a few times. The chain recombines TRBV5-1 with TRBJ1-1; the D gene is possibly TRBD1 (5 bases). The CDR3 runs 14 residues. V was pared by 1 base and J by 2 bases, with 9 bases between. The germline CDR1 and CDR2 sequences are SGHRS and YFSETQ. CDR3 sequence: CASSLRGINTEAFF. DNA for the CDR3: TGCGCCAGCAGCTTGAGGGGAATCAACACTGAAGCTTTCTTT.

This sequence joins TRBV19 and TRBJ1-5, with TRBD1 matching over 9 bases. Germline V gene data show CDR1 as LNHDA and CDR2 as SQIVND (reference sequence). V was pared by 7 bases and J by 6 bases, with 10 bases of the junction left unmatched. This CDR3 is built from 15 residues. Written as DNA, the CDR3 is TGTGCCAGTAATTCGGACAGGGGCCATGCTCAGCCCCAGCATTTT. It encodes CASNSDRGHAQPQHF.

This chain's CDR3 is CASSVSGRGTDTQYF. The DNA for the CDR3 is TGTGCCAGTAGTGTTAGCGGGAGGGGCACAGATACGCAGTATTTT. V and J are TRBV19 and TRBJ2-3, with 11 bases lining up with TRBD2. Germline V gives CDR1 LNHDA, CDR2 SQIVND (reference sequence). The CDR3 length is 15 residues. Trimming removed 5 bases from V and 1 base from J; junction bases left unmatched: 2. The complete variable domain, with remaining parts taken from reference TRBV19 and TRBJ2-3, reads DGGITQSPKYLFRKEGQNVTLSCEQNLNHDAMYWYRQDPGQGLRLIYYSQIVNDFQKGDIAEGYSVSREKKESFPLTVTSAQKNPTAFYLCASSVSGRGTDTQYFGPGTRLTVL.

The CDR3 spells CSVVGLAGRDTQYF. The CDR3 nucleotides are TGCAGCGTTGTTGGGCTAGCGGGGAGGGATACGCAGTATTTT. J is TRBJ2-3 and V is TRBV29-1; 9 nucleotides agree with TRBD2. The germline V gene has CDR1 SQVTM and CDR2 ANQGSEA. After removal of 4 bases from V and 6 bases from J, the junction contained 8 bases not matched to a gene. The length of the CDR3 is 14 residues.

The chain employs TRBV6-6 and TRBJ1-1, with D perhaps TRBD1 (6 bases). This CDR3 is built from 14 residues. Trimming removed 6 bases from V and 2 bases from J, with 13 bases in between. The V gene's germline CDR1 is MNHNY and CDR2 SVGAGI (reference sequence). The CDR3 spells CASSPDRTNTEAFF. For the CDR3, the DNA is TGTGCCAGCAGCCCCGACAGGACCAACACTGAAGCTTTCTTT.

The chain uses TRBV28 and TRBJ2-7; 8 bases match TRBD1. The length of the CDR3 is 13 residues. V shed 7 bases, J shed 5 bases, and the junction held 7 bases outside the gene matches. Germline V gene data show CDR1 as MDHEN and CDR2 as SYDVKM. This chain's CDR3 is CASNSDRAHEQYF. CDR3 bases: TGTGCCAGCAATTCGGACAGGGCCCACGAGCAGTACTTC.

This clone was seen only once. The V gene is TRBV19, the J gene TRBJ1-5, with 7 bases aligning to TRBD1. Per the germline V gene, CDR1 is LNHDA and CDR2 is SQIVND (reference sequence). CDR3 length: 14 amino acids. Trimming cost V 6 bases and J 7 bases; bases outside gene matches: 9. CDR3 sequence: CASRRQGEGQPQHF. CDR3 sequence (DNA): TGTGCCAGTAGAAGACAGGGAGAAGGCCAGCCCCAGCATTTT.

The chain links TRBV4-3 to TRBJ1-6; a weak D match, TRBD1 (5 bases). Trimming removed 0 bases at V and 10 bases at J, with 16 bases between. This CDR3 comprises 16 residues. Germline values: CDR1 LGHNA, CDR2 YSLEER. CDR3 coding DNA: TGCGCCAGCAGCCAAGATACGGGCCGGGGGAGCTCACCCCTCCACTTT. It translates to CASSQDTGRGSSPLHF.

The chain carries TRBV28 and TRBJ1-2; the D gene is possibly TRBD1 (5 bases). This CDR3 contains 11 residues. Germline CDR1 reads MDHEN; CDR2 reads SYDVKM. V dropped 6 bases and J dropped 8 bases, with 10 bases sitting between them. CDR3 DNA: TGTGCCAGCAGACAGGACCGGGGCTACACCTTC. It encodes CASRQDRGYTF.

V usage is TRBV6-1 and J usage is TRBJ2-7; 8 bases line up with TRBD1. There are 15 residues in the CDR3. V dropped 2 bases and J dropped 4; count of bases not matched to a gene: 7. Germline values: CDR1 MNHNS, CDR2 SASEGT. The CDR3 DNA reads as TGTGCCAGCAGTGAAAGTAGCGACAGGGGTTACGAGCAGTACTTC. It yields the protein CASSESSDRGYEQYF.

The chain combines TRBV7-6 with TRBJ2-1; TRBD2 matches 10 bases. The CDR3 is made up of 18 amino acids. V trimming: 2 bases; J trimming: 3 bases; junction bases outside the gene matches: 10. Germline values: CDR1 SGHVS, CDR2 FNYEAQ. CDR3 sequence reads: CASSLLASGSQIYNEQFF. The CDR3 nucleotides read TGTGCCAGCAGCTTACTCGCTAGCGGGAGCCAAATCTACAATGAGCAGTTCTTC.

Only a few counts were recorded for this clone. The chain is built from TRBV11-2 and TRBJ1-1; D not resolved. The germline gives CDR1 SGHAT, CDR2 FQNNGV. CDR3 length: 16 residues. Trimming left V 5 bases short and J 2 bases short, with 18 bases between. For the CDR3, the DNA is TGTGCCAGCAGCCACTACCCCCCGGAGGGAAACACTGAAGCTTTCTTT. It translates to CASSHYPPEGNTEAFF.

The chain joins TRBV2 to TRBJ1-2, with 7 nucleotides matching TRBD1. The CDR3 extends over 14 amino acids. Trimming at V came to 8 bases and at J to 5 bases, leaving 11 bases not matched to a gene. CDR1 SNHLY and CDR2 FYNNEI come from the germline V gene. The CDR3 sequence is CASLVKGAGYGYTF. As DNA, the CDR3 is TGTGCCAGCCTCGTAAAGGGGGCAGGGTATGGCTACACCTTC.

This chain links TRBV3-1 (or the pseudogene TRBV3-2) with TRBJ1-4, with 7 bases fitting TRBD1. From germline, CDR1 is LGHDT and CDR2 YNNKEL (reference sequence). V gave up 6 bases and J gave up 0 bases; unmatched junction bases: 4. The CDR3 sequence is 15 residues long. CDR3 DNA sequence: TGTGCCAGCAGTCGACAGGGCTCAACTAATGAAAAACTGTTTTTT. This translates into CASSRQGSTNEKLFF.

This chain links TRBV9 with TRBJ2-3; D gene ambiguous. V was pared by 0 bases and J by 2 bases, with 10 bases between. Per germline, CDR1 SGDLS and CDR2 YYNGEE. This CDR3 is 15 amino acids long. The chain's CDR3 is CASSVASLNTDTQYF. In DNA, the CDR3 is TGTGCCAGCAGCGTAGCTAGTTTGAACACAGATACGCAGTATTTT. The entire variable domain, with the rest obtained from reference TRBV9 and TRBJ2-3, is as follows: DSGVTQTPKHLITATGQRVTLRCSPRSGDLSVYWYQQSLDQGLQFLIQYYNGEERAKGNILERFSAQQFPDLHSELNLSSLELGDSALYFCASSVASLNTDTQYFGPGTRLTVL.

V usage is TRBV18 and J usage is TRBJ2-5, with D possibly matching TRBD2 (5 bases). V was shortened by 5 bases and J by 5 bases, with 18 bases between the two germline ends. The germline CDR1 and CDR2 sequences are KGHSH and LQKENI. The CDR3 totals 15 residues. CDR3 bases: TGTGCCAGCTCAGTGAGTGGGCCGTCGGGGGAGACCCAGTACTTC. Protein product: CASSVSGPSGETQYF.

The table lists this clone with a few counts. This sequence joins TRBV3-1 (or the pseudogene TRBV3-2) and TRBJ2-1; D is ambiguous. Germline V CDR1 and CDR2: LGHDT, YNNKEL (reference sequence). V lost 0 bases and J lost 4, with 10 bases in between. The CDR3 totals 15 residues. The chain's CDR3 is CASSQDWQTYNEQFF. DNA for the CDR3: TGTGCCAGCAGCCAAGATTGGCAGACTTACAATGAGCAGTTCTTC.

This chain connects TRBV19 to TRBJ2-7; a weak D match, TRBD1 (5 bases). Germline values: CDR1 LNHDA, CDR2 SQIVND (reference sequence). The ends were cut back, 5 bases at V and 2 bases at J, with 16 bases in the middle. The CDR3 runs to 15 residues. The CDR3 sequence: CASSSRDPLPYEQYF. Written as DNA, the CDR3 is TGTGCCAGTAGTTCCAGGGATCCGCTCCCCTACGAGCAGTACTTC.